What follows are 11 T cell receptor beta chains derived from one specimen sequenced in a study of human T cells and chemical hapten exposure (dated by TCRdb to the early 2020s). Explained via the paper, the time point label denotes: pre-sensitization, week 0. The treatment or condition label on this specimen signifies: therapeutic diphenylcyclopropenone sensitization with weekly scalp DPC. The library came from RACE. Sequencing was carried out with a NextSeq 500. In TCRdb, the public reads were trimmed at Q25 with fastp and aligned with MiXCR, with productive beta chains retained. Rows with one shared CDR3 protein collapse into an entry with the most common genes and DNA. The sample table holds fewer than 350,000 distinct CDR3 sequences, of which 7.5% to 9% were seen once. Of the sample, 1.2% falls within the top ten clones. The sequencing here drew on whole blood, taken in connection with sensitization to the hapten diphenylcyclopropenone (DPC). These TCRs come from a man younger than 35 with alopecia areata. Some clones in this sample may be carry-over from other donors' samples.

This clonotype was observed a few times. The rearrangement joins TRBV9 to TRBJ1-5; D gene ambiguous. Germline values: CDR1 SGDLS, CDR2 YYNGEE. V was pared by 2 bases and J by 5 bases, with 8 bases between. This CDR3 region has 13 residues. In nucleotides, the CDR3 is TGTGCCAGCAGCGTGAATCAGGATCAGCCCCAGCATTTT. Translated, it gives CASSVNQDQPQHF.

In this sample, this clonotype turned up a few times. This CDR3 is CASSLMRQGYYEQYF. DNA of the CDR3: TGTGCCAGCAGTTTAATGAGACAGGGATACTACGAGCAGTACTTC. The rearrangement uses TRBV28 and TRBJ2-7; 7 positions match TRBD1. The germline V gene encodes CDR1 MDHEN and CDR2 SYDVKM. Losses at the gene ends were 2 bases for V and 3 bases for J; bases not matched to a gene: 7. The CDR3 consists of 15 residues.

V is TRBV6-5 and J is TRBJ1-2, with D unclear. CDR3 size: 15 residues. Germline V gene sequence: CDR1 MNHEY, CDR2 SVGAGI. V was trimmed by 1 base and J by 8 bases, leaving 17 bases between them. CDR3 sequence (DNA): TGTGCCAGCAGTTACTTTGGCCGGGCTTTAGGGGGCTACACCTTC. This sequence encodes CASSYFGRALGGYTF.

This clonotype was seen more than once but under ten times. The J gene is TRBJ1-1, the V gene TRBV7-3; 7 bases agree with TRBD1. Germline V gives CDR1 SGHTA, CDR2 FQGTGA. This CDR3 is 13 amino acids long. Trimming took 0 bases from V and 7 from J; bases not matched to a gene: 2. The CDR3 reads CASSLTGQSEAFF. CDR3 DNA sequence: TGTGCCAGCAGCTTAACGGGACAGAGTGAAGCTTTCTTT.

This clonotype was seen many times. The chain carries TRBV4-3 and TRBJ2-7; 7 bases line up with TRBD1. The CDR3 consists of 13 residues. J lost 3 bases, V lost 4 bases, and 3 bases had no gene match. Germline assignment: CDR1 LGHNA and CDR2 YSLEER. This CDR3 reads CASSPGTVYEQYF. In DNA form, the CDR3 reads TGCGCCAGCAGCCCAGGGACAGTCTACGAGCAGTACTTC.

Notes on this clonotype: A junction boundary mismatches the germline segment, possibly from a read error. This chain links TRBV4-2 with TRBJ2-1, with D unclear. From germline, CDR1 is LGHNA and CDR2 YNFKEQ. The CDR3 length is 13 residues. The CDR3 sequence: CASSQDRMNEQFF. The CDR3 DNA is TGTGCCAGCAGCCAAGATCGGATGAATGAACAGTTCTTC.

This clonotype showed up just a few times. The rearrangement uses TRBV7-6 and TRBJ1-5; D might be TRBD1 (6 bases). V lost 1 base to trimming and J lost 0 bases, with 22 bases between them. Germline V CDR1 and CDR2: SGHVS, FNYEAQ. This CDR3 has 20 residues. In nucleotides, the CDR3 is TGTGCCAGCAGCTTAGGTCCTTCCCAGGGGAGGCCCGATAGCAATCAGCCCCAGCATTTT. The encoded protein is CASSLGPSQGRPDSNQPQHF.

CDR3 in DNA: TGTGCCAGCAGTTACTCAGGAGGGGGCAGGGACGAGCAGTACTTC. Its translation: CASSYSGGGRDEQYF. The chain is built from TRBV6-6 and TRBJ2-7; D may be TRBD1 (7 bases). V was trimmed by 0 bases and J by 5 bases, leaving 14 bases between them. This CDR3 spans 15 amino acids. Germline assignment: CDR1 MNHNY and CDR2 SVGAGI (reference sequence).

This clonotype was observed many times. This chain links TRBV6-2 or TRBV6-3 with TRBJ2-5; either TRBD1 or TRBD2 may fit D (5 bases each). CDR1 and CDR2 from the germline V gene are MNHEY and SVGEGT. CDR3 size: 11 residues. V lost 5 bases to trimming and J lost 10 bases, with 11 bases between them. DNA of the CDR3: TGTGCCAGCAGTGCGTGGGACCGCCAGTACTTC. Translating it yields CASSAWDRQYF.

The chain carries TRBV7-9 and TRBJ2-3; TRBD1 might be the D (5 bases). The V gene lost 5 bases and the J gene lost 2 bases, with 8 bases spanning the gap. Germline CDR1 SEHNR, CDR2 FQNEAQ (reference sequence). The CDR3 covers 13 residues. The CDR3 loop is CASSRQITDTQYF. CDR3 sequence (DNA): TGTGCCAGCAGCCGACAGATCACAGATACGCAGTATTTT. Full variable domain (outside the CDR3, taken from reference TRBV7-9 and TRBJ2-3): DTGVSQNPRHKITKRGQNVTFRCDPISEHNRLYWYRQTLGQGPEFLTYFQNEAQLEKSRLLSDRFSAERPKGSFSTLEIQRTEQGDSAMYLCASSRQITDTQYFGPGTRLTVL.

This clonotype came up a few times. The V and J genes are TRBV3-1 and TRBJ1-1; D perhaps matches TRBD1 (5 bases). Germline CDR1 and CDR2: LGHDT and YNNKEL (reference sequence). The CDR3 length is 15 residues. V shed 1 base and J shed 1 base, with 10 bases lying between them. The CDR3 nucleotides are TGTGCCAGCAGCCAAGGGAACAGGTGGAACACTGAAGCTTTCTTT. It translates to CASSQGNRWNTEAFF.